This T cell receptor beta chain was found in a study of T cells in Graves' hyperthyroidism and ophthalmopathy. Study context: Pretreatment peripheral blood was obtained at initial diagnosis.

This clonotype was observed once. Germline V gives CDR1 MNHEY, CDR2 SMNVEV (reference sequence). The CDR3 has 15 amino acids. The germline V and J ends were trimmed by 9 bases and 0 bases, with 16 bases remaining between them. There were TCR beta CDR3 regions amplified from RNA transcripts. With the HTBI primer set, the TCR CDR3 went through a first round of RT-PCR. TCRdb redid the calling of the multiplex PCR reads with MiXCR, one entry per CDR3 protein. The data contain approximately 400,000 distinct CDR3 sequences, more than 15% of them singletons. Exclusions: uncontrolled infection, other autoimmune disease, pregnancy, lactation.

The specimen was blood. The sequence was obtained from a woman aged 18-29 years with Graves' hyperthyroidism. The J gene is TRBJ2-3, the V gene TRBV27; D is perhaps TRBD1 (6 bases). The CDR3 protein is CASSLGAFSTDTQYF. The CDR3 coding sequence is TGTGCCAGTTCTCTGGGGGCGTTTAGCACAGATACGCAGTATTTT.